This T cell receptor (beta chain) was recovered during a study of T cells in localized non-small cell lung cancer. Study-wide findings and caveats: Overall survival was longer when the density of T cells in the blood was higher. Highest T cell clonality was seen in uninvolved adjacent lung, surpassing that measured in tumor.

In regard to this clone: What it binds is unknown.

Trimming took off 2 bases at V and 5 bases at J, with 19 bases between the two ends. Germline V lookup: CDR1 SGHDT, CDR2 YYEEEE. This CDR3 comprises 16 residues. The assay was immunoSEQ multiplex PCR, and TCRdb's table has in-frame clones only and misses some. This sample has approximately 30,000 clones, with roughly 90% found just once. The sample was peripheral blood mononuclear cells, taken before any cancer treatment. The sequence derives from a female donor of 60 years or more with stage II lung adenocarcinoma. This chain joins TRBV5-6 and TRBJ1-1, with D possibly TRBD1 on 6 matching bases. CDR3 nucleotides: TGTGCCAGCAGCTTTAGGACAGCCGGGCCGGGGACTGAAGCTTTCTTT. Translating gives CASSFRTAGPGTEAFF.